The present T cell receptor (beta chain) was sequenced within a study of OX40 agonist ivuxolimab in advanced cancers. Study in general: Enrolled patients in dose escalation had cancers that were hepatocellular carcinoma, melanoma, renal cell or head and neck cancer.

Blood sampling took place at baseline, cycle 4 day 1, and cycle 7 day 1. Findings and limits, study-wide: Dose levels from 0.1 to 3.0 mg/kg saw CD4+ and CD8+ blood T cells expand clonally by week 6. Low normalized clonal expansion also occurred in some nonresponding patients.

Regarding this clone: Its matching antigen is unknown.

Measured with immunoSEQ multiplex PCR; TCRdb has only the in-frame clones, and not every one. The repertoire consists of over 65,000 clones, with roughly four fifths occurring once and the leading ten covering about 0.51%. Trimming removed 3 bases at V and 4 bases at J, with 9 bases between. Germline CDR1 reads SGHTA; CDR2 reads FQGNSA. There are 14 residues in the CDR3. This TCR came from an adult with an advanced solid tumor such as melanoma, head and neck, liver or kidney cancer. The chain couples TRBV7-2 to TRBJ1-4; D call uncertain. Here the sequenced sample was CD4+ or CD8+ T cells sorted from blood, taken in a trial of the OX40 agonist ivuxolimab. In nucleotides, the CDR3 is TGTGCCAGCAGCTTCGGAGGTTTTAATGAAAAACTGTTTTTT. Residues: CASSFGGFNEKLFF.